What follows describes a single TCR beta chain. The CDR3 spans 15 residues. Germline V gene lookup returns CDR1 SGHRS and CDR2 YFSETQ. Trimming at V came to 3 bases and at J to 3 bases, leaving 8 bases not matched to a gene. This sample is part of a study of blood T cells in healthy people across ages. Total RNA, at least 6 micrograms per sample, came from PBMCs. Together with a sample-barcoded 5' primer, a J-beta primer mix was included in a second PCR lasting about 6 to 11 cycles. TCRdb analysed the 5' RACE reads with MiXCR anew, one entry per CDR3 protein. The data show about 810,000 distinct CDR3 sequences, with around 34% seen just once and roughly 13% held by the top ten.

The sequenced sample was blood. The receptor's source is a young man in good health. This rearrangement joins TRBV5-1 to TRBJ2-7, with 8 bases aligning to TRBD1. In nucleotides, the CDR3 is TGCGCCAGCAGCTCGGACAGGGACATTAGCTACGAGCAGTACTTC. Its protein product is CASSSDRDISYEQYF.